This T cell receptor (beta chain) appears in the sequencing data of a study of CD8 T cells in ankylosing spondylitis. CDR3 length: 22 residues. CDR1 and CDR2 from the germline V gene are ENHRY and SYGVKD. The ends were cut back, 6 bases at V and 1 base at J, with 36 bases in the middle. Study-wide points: As reported, disease-linked clones showed significant enrichment in matched ankylosing spondylitis synovial fluid.

In its sample, this clonotype was seen many times. What it binds is unknown. Libraries for TCR beta were made by quantitative 5'-RACE with molecular barcodes. TCRdb itself ran the 5' RACE reads through MiXCR, one entry per CDR3 protein. Among 200,000 to 250,000 distinct CDR3 sequences listed, about 10% were seen once. The clonotype was recovered from a male donor with ankylosing spondylitis or in good health (not recorded which). The source material was blood, either unsorted or a sorted T cell fraction (not recorded which). The V call is TRBV10-3, the J call TRBJ1-2; the D is unclear. The CDR3 DNA reads TGTGCCATCAGCAGGAAGACCGAACGGTATCTTTTTGGGAGGACCGTTAACTATGGCTACACCTTC. This encodes CAISRKTERYLFGRTVNYGYTF.